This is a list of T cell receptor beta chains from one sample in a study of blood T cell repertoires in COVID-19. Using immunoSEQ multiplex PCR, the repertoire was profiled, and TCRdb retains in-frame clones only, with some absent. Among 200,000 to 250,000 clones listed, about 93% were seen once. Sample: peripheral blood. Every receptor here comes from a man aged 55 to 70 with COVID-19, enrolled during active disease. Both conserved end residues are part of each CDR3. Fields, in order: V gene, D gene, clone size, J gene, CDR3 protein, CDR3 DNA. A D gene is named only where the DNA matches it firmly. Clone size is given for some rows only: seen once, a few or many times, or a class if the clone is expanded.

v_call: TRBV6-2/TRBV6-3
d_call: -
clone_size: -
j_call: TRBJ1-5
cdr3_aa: CASSYSGLRLNSNQPQHF
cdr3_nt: TGTGCCAGCAGTTACTCTGGCTTACGACTGAATAGCAATCAGCCCCAGCATTTT

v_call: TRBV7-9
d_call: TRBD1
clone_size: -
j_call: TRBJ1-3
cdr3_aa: CATLGGRGSGNTIYF
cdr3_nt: TGTGCCACCTTAGGGGGCAGGGGCTCTGGAAACACCATATATTTT

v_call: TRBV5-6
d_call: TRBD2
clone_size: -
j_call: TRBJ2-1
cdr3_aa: CASSLLAGGLKLIDEQFF
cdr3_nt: TGTGCCAGCAGCTTGCTAGCGGGGGGGCTTAAATTGATCGATGAGCAGTTCTTC

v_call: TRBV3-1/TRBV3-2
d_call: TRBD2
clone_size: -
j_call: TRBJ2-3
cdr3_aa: CASSQVGTSGGPTDTQYF
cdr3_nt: TGTGCCAGCAGCCAAGTGGGGACTAGCGGGGGGCCCACAGATACGCAGTATTTT

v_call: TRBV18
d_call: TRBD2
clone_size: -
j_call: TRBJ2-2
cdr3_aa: CASSPRGGSESTGELFF
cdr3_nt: TGTGCCAGCTCACCTCGGGGCGGGAGCGAAAGCACCGGGGAGCTGTTTTTT

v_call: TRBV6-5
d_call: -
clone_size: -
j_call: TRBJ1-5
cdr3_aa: CASSPQTGLGQPQHF
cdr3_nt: TGTGCCAGCAGTCCTCAAACAGGGTTAGGACAGCCCCAGCATTTT

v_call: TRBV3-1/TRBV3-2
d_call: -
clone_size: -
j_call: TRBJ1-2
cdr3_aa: CASSVRGAMRGYTF
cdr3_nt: TGTGCCAGCAGCGTTCGGGGGGCGATGCGTGGCTACACCTTC

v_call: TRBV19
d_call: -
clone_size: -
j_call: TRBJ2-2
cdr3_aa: CASTQRGPNTGELFF
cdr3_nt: TGTGCCAGTACCCAAAGGGGTCCGAACACCGGGGAGCTGTTTTTT

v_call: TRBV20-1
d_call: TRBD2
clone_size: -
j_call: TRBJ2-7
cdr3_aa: CSAPRTSRQYF
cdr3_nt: TGCAGTGCCCCTCGGACTAGTCGGCAGTACTTC

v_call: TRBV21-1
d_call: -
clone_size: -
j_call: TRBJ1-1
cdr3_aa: CASSPPREMNTEAFF
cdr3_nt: TGTGCCAGCAGCCCGCCCAGGGAAATGAACACTGAAGCTTTCTTT

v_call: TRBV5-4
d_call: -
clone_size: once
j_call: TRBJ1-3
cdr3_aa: CASSLGLNSGNTIYF
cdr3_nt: TGTGCCAGCAGCCTTGGACTGAACTCTGGAAACACCATATATTTT

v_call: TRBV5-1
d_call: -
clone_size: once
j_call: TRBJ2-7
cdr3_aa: CASSLATSRGEQYF
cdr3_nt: TGCGCCAGCAGCTTGGCGACTAGTAGAGGCGAGCAGTACTTC

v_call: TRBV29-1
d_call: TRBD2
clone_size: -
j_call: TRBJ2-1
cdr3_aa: CSVASVTSRVASYNEQFF
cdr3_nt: TGCAGCGTTGCCTCAGTGACTAGCCGTGTTGCATCCTACAATGAGCAGTTCTTC

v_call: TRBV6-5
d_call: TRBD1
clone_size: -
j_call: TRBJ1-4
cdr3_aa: CASSYSGTGDEKLFF
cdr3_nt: TGTGCCAGCAGTTACTCCGGGACAGGGGATGAAAAACTGTTTTTT

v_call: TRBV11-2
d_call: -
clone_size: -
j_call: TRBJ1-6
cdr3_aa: CASSLNLALDSPLHF
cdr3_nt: TGTGCCAGCAGCTTAAATTTGGCTCTCGATTCACCCCTCCACTTT

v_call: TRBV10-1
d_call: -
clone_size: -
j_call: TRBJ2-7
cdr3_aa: CASSEGSRKNYEQYF
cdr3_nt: TGCGCCAGCAGTGAAGGTTCGCGGAAGAATTACGAGCAGTACTTC

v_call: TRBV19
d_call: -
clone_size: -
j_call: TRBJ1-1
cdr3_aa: CASSMVGGGTEAFF
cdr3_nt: TGTGCCAGTAGTATGGTCGGGGGAGGGACTGAAGCTTTCTTT

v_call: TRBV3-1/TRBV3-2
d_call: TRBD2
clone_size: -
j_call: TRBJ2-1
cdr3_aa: CASSQGWGGSYNEQFF
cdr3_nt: TGTGCCAGCAGCCAAGGCTGGGGGGGTTCCTACAATGAGCAGTTCTTC

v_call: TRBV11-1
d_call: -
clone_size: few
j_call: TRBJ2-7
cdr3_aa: CASSQQGPYEQYF
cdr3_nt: TGTGCCAGCAGCCAACAGGGACCGTACGAGCAGTACTTC

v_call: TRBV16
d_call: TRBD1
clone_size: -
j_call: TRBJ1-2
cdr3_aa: CASSQRTGGLYGYTF
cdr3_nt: TGTGCCAGCAGCCAAAGGACAGGGGGACTCTATGGCTACACCTTC

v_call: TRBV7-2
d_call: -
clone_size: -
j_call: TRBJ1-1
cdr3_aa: CASSSMGGVNTEAFF
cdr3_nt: TGTGCCAGCAGCTCGATGGGCGGGGTGAACACTGAAGCTTTCTTT

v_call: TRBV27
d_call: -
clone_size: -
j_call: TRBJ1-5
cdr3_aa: CASSLSGLQPQHF
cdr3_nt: TGTGCCAGCAGTTTGTCGGGTTTACAGCCCCAGCATTTT

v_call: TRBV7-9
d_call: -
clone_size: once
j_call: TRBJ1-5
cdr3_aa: CASSFAGGNQPQHF
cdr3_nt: TGTGCCAGCAGCTTTGCAGGGGGCAATCAGCCCCAGCATTTT

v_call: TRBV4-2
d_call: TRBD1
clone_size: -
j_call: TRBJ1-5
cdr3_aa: CASSQDIRQGRNQPQHF
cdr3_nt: TGTGCCAGCAGCCAAGATATTCGACAGGGTCGTAATCAGCCCCAGCATTTT

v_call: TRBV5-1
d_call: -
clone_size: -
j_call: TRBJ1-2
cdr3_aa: CASSFRDNYGYTF
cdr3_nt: TGCGCCAGCAGCTTTAGAGATAACTATGGCTACACCTTC

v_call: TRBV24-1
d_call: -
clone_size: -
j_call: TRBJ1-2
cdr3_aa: CATSDPHYTYGYTF
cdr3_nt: TGTGCCACCAGTGATCCGCATTACACCTATGGCTACACCTTC

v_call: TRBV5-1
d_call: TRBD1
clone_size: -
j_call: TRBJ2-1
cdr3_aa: CASSLGERGTGAAVLYNEQFF
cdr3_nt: TGCGCCAGCAGCTTGGGGGAACGGGGGACAGGGGCAGCCGTCCTCTACAATGAGCAGTTCTTC

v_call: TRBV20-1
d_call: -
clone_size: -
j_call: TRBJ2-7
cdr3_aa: CSASFGQYEQYF
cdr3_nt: TGCAGTGCTAGTTTCGGACAGTACGAGCAGTACTTC